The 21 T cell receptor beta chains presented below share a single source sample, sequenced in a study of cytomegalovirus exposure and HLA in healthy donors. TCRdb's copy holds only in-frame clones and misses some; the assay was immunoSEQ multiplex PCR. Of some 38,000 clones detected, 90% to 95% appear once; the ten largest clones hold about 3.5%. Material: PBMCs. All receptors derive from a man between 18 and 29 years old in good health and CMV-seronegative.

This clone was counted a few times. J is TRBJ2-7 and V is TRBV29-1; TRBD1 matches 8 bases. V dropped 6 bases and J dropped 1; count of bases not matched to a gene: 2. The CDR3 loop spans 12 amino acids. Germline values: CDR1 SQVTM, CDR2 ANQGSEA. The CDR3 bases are TGCAGCGTGAGGGACAGGTCCTACGAGCAGTACTTC. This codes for CSVRDRSYEQYF.

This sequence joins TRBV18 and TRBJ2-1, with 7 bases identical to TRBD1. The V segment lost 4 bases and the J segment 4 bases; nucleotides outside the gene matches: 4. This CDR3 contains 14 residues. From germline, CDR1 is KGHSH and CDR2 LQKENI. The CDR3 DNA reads TGTGCCAGCTCACTAACGACAGGGTACAATGAGCAGTTCTTC. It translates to CASSLTTGYNEQFF. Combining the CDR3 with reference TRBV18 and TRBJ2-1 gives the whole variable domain NAGVMQNPRHLVRRRGQEARLRCSPMKGHSHVYWYRQLPEEGLKFMVYLQKENIIDESGMPKERFSAEFPKEGPSILRIQQVVRGDSAAYFCASSLTTGYNEQFFGPGTRLTVL.

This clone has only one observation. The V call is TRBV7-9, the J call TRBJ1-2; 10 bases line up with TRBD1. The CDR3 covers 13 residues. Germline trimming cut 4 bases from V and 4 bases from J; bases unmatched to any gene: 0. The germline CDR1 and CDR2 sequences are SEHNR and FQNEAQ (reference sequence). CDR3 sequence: CASSWTGGYGYTF. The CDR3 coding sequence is TGTGCCAGCAGCTGGACAGGGGGCTATGGCTACACCTTC.

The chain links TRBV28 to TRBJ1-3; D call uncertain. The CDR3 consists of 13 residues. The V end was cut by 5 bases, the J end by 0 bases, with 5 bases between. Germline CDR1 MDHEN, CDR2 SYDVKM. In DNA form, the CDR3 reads TGTGCCAGCAGTCGGAGCTCTGGAAACACCATATATTTT. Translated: CASSRSSGNTIYF.

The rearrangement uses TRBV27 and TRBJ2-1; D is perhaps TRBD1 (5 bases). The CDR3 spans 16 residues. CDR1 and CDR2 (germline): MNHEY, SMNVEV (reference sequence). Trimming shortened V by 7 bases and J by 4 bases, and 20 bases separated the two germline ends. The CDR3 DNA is TGTGCCAGCATTCCTTCTGGGGCTTTGTCGTACAATGAGCAGTTCTTC. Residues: CASIPSGALSYNEQFF.

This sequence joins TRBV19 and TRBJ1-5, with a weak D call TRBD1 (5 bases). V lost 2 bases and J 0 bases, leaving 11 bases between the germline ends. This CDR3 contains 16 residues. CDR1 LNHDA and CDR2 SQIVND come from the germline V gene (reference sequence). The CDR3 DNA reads TGTGCCAGTAGTATACTGCCCGGGGGTAGCAATCAGCCCCAGCATTTT. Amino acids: CASSILPGGSNQPQHF.

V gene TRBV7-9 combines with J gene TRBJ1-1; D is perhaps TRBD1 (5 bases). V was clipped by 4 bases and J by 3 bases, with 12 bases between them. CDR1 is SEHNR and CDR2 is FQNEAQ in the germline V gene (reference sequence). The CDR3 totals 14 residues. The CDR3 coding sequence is TGTGCCAGCAGCTCCTCCACAGGATACACTGAAGCTTTCTTT. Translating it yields CASSSSTGYTEAFF. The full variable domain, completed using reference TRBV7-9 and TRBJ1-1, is DTGVSQNPRHKITKRGQNVTFRCDPISEHNRLYWYRQTLGQGPEFLTYFQNEAQLEKSRLLSDRFSAERPKGSFSTLEIQRTEQGDSAMYLCASSSSTGYTEAFFGQGTRLTVV.

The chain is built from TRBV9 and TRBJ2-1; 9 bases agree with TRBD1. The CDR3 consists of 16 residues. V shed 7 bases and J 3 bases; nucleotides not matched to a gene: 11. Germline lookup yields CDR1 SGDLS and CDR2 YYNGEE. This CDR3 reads CASSAPHRGLYNEQFF. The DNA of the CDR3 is TGTGCCAGCTCCGCACCTCACAGGGGGCTCTACAATGAGCAGTTCTTC.

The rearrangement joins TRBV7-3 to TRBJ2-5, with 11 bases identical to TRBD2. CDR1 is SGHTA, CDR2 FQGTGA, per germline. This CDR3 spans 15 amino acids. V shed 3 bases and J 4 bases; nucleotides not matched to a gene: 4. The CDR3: CASSFTSGRGETQYF. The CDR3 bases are TGTGCCAGCAGCTTTACTAGCGGGAGAGGAGAGACCCAGTACTTC.

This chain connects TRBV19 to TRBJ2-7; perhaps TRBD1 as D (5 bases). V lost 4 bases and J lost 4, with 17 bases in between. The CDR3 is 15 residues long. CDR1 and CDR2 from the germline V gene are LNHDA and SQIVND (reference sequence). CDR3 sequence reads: CASSKLQGKLYEQYF. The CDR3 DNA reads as TGTGCCAGTAGTAAGCTTCAGGGTAAACTTTACGAGCAGTACTTC. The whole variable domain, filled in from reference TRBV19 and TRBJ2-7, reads DGGITQSPKYLFRKEGQNVTLSCEQNLNHDAMYWYRQDPGQGLRLIYYSQIVNDFQKGDIAEGYSVSREKKESFPLTVTSAQKNPTAFYLCASSKLQGKLYEQYFGPGTRLTVT.

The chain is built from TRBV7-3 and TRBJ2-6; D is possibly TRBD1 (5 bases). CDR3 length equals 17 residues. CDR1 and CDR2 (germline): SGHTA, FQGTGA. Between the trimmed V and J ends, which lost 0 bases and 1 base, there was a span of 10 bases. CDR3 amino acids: CASSLTPTGSGANVLTF. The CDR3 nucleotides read TGTGCCAGCAGCTTAACTCCCACAGGATCTGGGGCCAACGTCCTGACTTTC.

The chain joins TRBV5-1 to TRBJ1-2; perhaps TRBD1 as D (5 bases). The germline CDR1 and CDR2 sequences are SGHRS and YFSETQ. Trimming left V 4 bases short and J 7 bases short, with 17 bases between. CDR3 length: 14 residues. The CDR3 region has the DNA TGCGCCAGCAGCCAGGGTCAGTTCGTCGGTGGCTACACCTTC. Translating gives CASSQGQFVGGYTF. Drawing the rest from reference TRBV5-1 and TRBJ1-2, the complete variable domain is KAGVTQTPRYLIKTRGQQVTLSCSPISGHRSVSWYQQTPGQGLQFLFEYFSETQRNKGNFPGRFSGRQFSNSRSEMNVSTLELGDSALYLCASSQGQFVGGYTFGSGTRLTVV.

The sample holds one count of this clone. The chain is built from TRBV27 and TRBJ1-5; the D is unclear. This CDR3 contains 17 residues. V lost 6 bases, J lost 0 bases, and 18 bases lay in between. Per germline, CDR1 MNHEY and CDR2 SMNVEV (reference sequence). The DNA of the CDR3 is TGTGCCAGCAGCCGGGATCCCGCCGCCGCTAGCAATCAGCCCCAGCATTTT. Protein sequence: CASSRDPAAASNQPQHF.

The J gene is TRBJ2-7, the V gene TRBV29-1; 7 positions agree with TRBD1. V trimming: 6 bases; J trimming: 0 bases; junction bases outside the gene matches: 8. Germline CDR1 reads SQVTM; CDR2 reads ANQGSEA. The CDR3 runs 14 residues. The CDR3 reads CSVAPGQSSYEQYF. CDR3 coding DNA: TGCAGCGTAGCCCCGGGACAGAGCTCCTACGAGCAGTACTTC.

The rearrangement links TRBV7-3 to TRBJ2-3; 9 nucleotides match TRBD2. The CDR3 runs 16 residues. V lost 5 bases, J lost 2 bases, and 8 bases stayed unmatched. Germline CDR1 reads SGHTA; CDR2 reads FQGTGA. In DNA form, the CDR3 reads TGTGCCAGCAGCGCCTTAGCGGGAGAACCCACAGATACGCAGTATTTT. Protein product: CASSALAGEPTDTQYF.

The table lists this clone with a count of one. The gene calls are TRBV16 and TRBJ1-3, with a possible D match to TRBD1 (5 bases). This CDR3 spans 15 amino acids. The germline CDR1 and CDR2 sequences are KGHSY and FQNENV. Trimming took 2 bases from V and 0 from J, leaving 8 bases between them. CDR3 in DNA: TGTGCCAGCAGCCAAGGGACTACCTCTGGAAACACCATATATTTT. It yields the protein CASSQGTTSGNTIYF.

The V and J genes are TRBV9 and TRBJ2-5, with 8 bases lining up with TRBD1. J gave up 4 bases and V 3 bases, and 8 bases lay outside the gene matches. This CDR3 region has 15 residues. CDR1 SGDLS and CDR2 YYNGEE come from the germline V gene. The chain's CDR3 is CASSAGGDRGETQYF. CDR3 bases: TGTGCCAGCAGCGCGGGCGGCGACAGGGGAGAGACCCAGTACTTC.

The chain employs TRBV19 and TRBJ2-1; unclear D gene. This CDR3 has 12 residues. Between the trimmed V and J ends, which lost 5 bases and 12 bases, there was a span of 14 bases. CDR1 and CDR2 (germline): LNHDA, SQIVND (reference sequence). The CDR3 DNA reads TGTGCCAGTAGTTCCACCTCCTCGGGGCAGTTCTTC. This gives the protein CASSSTSSGQFF.

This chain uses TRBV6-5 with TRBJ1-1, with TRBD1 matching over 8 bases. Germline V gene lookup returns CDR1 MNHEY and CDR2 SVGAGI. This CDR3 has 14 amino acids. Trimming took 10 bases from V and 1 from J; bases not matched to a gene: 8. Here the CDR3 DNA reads TGTGCCACCGGGACAGGAGGGGGGAACACTGAAGCTTTCTTT. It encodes CATGTGGGNTEAFF.

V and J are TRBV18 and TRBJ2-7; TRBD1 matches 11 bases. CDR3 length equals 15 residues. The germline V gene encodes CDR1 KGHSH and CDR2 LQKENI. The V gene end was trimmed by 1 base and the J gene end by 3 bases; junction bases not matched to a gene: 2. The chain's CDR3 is CASSPRDRGGYEQYF. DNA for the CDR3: TGTGCCAGCTCACCACGGGACAGGGGGGGCTACGAGCAGTACTTC.

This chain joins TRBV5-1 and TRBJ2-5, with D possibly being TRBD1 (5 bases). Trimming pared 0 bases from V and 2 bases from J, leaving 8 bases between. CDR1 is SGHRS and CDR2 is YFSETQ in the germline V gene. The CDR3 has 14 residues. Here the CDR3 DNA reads TGCGCCAGCAGCTTGGACAGGCCACAAGAGACCCAGTACTTC. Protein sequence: CASSLDRPQETQYF.